This TCR beta chain was profiled in a study of OX40 agonist ivuxolimab in advanced cancers. Study-wide background: A mean age of approximately 64 years, range about 20 to 79, was recorded, and roughly 80% were male. Study-level points and caveats: Low levels of normalized T-cell clonal expansion also appeared in some nonresponders.

Trimming cost V 4 bases and J 0 bases; bases outside gene matches: 6. The CDR3 extends over 18 amino acids. Germline lookup yields CDR1 SGHRS and CDR2 YFSETQ. Libraries were prepared by immunoSEQ multiplex PCR; TCRdb keeps only in-frame clonotypes and omits some of them. The repertoire has tens of thousands of clones, 85% to 90% of them found once; the top ten carry approximately 4.6%. Remarks on this clone: Its antigen remains unidentified.

This chain links TRBV5-1 with TRBJ2-3; the match to TRBD2 covers 15 bases. The sample was CD4+ or CD8+ T cells sorted from blood, taken in a trial of the OX40 agonist ivuxolimab. The clonotype comes from an adult with an advanced solid tumor such as melanoma, head and neck, liver or kidney cancer. The CDR3 loop reads CASSIGLAGGSSTDTQYF. CDR3 nucleotides: TGCGCCAGCAGCATAGGACTAGCGGGGGGGTCAAGCACAGATACGCAGTATTTT.